The present T cell receptor (beta chain) was sequenced within a study of T cell responses to AZD1222 COVID-19 vaccine. Regarding the study as a whole: Spike-specific TCR breadth and depth grew following two AZD1222 doses. Unmutated variant regions are reportedly targeted by nearly half of spike-specific TCRs. Donors in the cohort were predominantly white British and more often female, and clonal diversity was possibly underestimated.

In the case of this clone: Antigen specificity is unknown.

Repertoires were generated with immunoSEQ multiplex PCR, while TCRdb's copy carries only in-frame clones and drops some. The sample lists over 95,000 clones, roughly 80% occurring once. The sequences come from peripheral blood, collected 28 days after the second AZD1222 dose. This TCR was recovered from an adult who received the AZD1222 COVID-19 vaccine.

The CDR3 protein is CASSDWNTGELFF. CDR3 in DNA: TGTGCCAGCAGCGATTGGAACACCGGGGAGCTGTTTTTT. The genes are TRBV9 and TRBJ2-2; D is unclear. The CDR3 loop spans 13 amino acids. Trimming stripped 3 bases from V and 1 base from J, with 4 bases between. Germline loops: CDR1 SGDLS, CDR2 YYNGEE.